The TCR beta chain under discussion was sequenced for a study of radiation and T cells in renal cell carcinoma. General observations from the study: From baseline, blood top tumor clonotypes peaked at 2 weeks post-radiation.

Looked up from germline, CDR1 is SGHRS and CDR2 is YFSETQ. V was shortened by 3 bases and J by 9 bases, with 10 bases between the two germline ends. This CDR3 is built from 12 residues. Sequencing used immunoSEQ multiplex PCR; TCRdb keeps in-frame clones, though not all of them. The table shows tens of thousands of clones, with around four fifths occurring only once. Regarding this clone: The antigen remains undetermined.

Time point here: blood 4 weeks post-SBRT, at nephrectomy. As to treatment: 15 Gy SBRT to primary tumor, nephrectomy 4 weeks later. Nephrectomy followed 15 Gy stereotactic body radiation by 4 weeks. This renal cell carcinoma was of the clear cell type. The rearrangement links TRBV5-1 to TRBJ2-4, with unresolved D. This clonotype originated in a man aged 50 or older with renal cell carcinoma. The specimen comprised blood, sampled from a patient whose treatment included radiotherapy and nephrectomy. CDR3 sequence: CASSWEVGIQYF. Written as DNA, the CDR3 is TGCGCCAGCAGCTGGGAAGTTGGCATTCAGTACTTC.